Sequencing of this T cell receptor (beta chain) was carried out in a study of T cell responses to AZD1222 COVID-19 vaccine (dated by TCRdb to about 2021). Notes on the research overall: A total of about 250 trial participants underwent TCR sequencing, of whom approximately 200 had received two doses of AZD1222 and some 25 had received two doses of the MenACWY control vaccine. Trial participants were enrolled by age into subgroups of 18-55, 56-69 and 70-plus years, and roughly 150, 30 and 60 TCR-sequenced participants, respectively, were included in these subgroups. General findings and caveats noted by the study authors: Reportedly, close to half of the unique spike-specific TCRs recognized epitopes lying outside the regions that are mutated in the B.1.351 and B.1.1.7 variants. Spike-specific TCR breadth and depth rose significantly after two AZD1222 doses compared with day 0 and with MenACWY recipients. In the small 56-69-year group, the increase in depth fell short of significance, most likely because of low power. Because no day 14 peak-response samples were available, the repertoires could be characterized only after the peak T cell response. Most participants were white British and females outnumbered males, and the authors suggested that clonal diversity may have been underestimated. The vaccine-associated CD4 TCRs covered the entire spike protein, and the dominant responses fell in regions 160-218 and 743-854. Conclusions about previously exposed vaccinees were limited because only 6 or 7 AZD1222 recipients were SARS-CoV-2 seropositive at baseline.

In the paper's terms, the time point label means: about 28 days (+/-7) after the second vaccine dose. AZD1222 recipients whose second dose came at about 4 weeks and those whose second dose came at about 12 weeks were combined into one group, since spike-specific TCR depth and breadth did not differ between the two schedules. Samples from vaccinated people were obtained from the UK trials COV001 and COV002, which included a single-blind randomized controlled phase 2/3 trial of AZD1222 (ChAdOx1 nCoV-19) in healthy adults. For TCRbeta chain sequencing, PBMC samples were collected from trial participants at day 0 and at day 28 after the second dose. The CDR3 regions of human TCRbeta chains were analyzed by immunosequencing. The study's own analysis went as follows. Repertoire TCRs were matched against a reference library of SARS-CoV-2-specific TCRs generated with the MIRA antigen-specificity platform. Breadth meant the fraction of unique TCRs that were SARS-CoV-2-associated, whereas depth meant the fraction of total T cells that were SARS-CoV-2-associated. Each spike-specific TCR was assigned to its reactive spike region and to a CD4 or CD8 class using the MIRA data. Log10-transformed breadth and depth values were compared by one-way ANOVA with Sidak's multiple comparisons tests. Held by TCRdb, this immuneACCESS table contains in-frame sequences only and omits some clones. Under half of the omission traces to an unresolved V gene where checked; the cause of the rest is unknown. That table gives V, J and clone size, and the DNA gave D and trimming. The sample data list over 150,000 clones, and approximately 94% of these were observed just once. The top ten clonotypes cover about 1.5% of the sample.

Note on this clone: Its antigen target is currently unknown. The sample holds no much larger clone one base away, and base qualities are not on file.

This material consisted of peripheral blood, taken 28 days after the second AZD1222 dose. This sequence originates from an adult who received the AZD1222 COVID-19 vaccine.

The DNA sequence is TGCGCCAGCAGCCAAGTGGTGGGGTACGAGCAGTACTTC. Its translation is CASSQVVGYEQYF. The rearrangement combines TRBV4-1 with TRBJ2-5; the D gene remains uncertain. The tail of the sequence fits TRBJ2-7 better, so the J call may be wrong. As encoded in the germline V gene, CDR1 is MGHRA while CDR2 is YSYEKL. The CDR3 runs 13 residues from the cysteine to the phenylalanine. Just CDR3 DNA is preserved here, 39 bases in frame from base 1.